This T cell receptor beta chain originates from a study of cytomegalovirus exposure and HLA in healthy donors. Study-wide findings and caveats: Donors were assumed by presence/absence analyses to have roughly uniform sequencing depth.

Primers for the PCR totalled 60 Vbeta and 13 Jbeta. Measured with immunoSEQ multiplex PCR; TCRdb has only the in-frame clones, and not every one. The table lists fewer than 200,000 clones, 81% of them singletons, with 4% to 5% in the top ten. The CDR3 consists of 15 residues. Trimming removed 6 bases from V and 3 bases from J; junction bases left unmatched: 7. The germline gives CDR1 MNHEY, CDR2 SMNVEV (reference sequence). Regarding this clone: Its antigen is not known.

V gene TRBV27 combines with J gene TRBJ1-2; 10 positions match TRBD1. The sequence was obtained from a woman younger than 30 in good health and CMV-seropositive. Sequenced sample: PBMCs. The CDR3 DNA reads TGTGCCAGCAGCCGATTGACAGGGGGCGACTATGGCTACACCTTC. Translated: CASSRLTGGDYGYTF.